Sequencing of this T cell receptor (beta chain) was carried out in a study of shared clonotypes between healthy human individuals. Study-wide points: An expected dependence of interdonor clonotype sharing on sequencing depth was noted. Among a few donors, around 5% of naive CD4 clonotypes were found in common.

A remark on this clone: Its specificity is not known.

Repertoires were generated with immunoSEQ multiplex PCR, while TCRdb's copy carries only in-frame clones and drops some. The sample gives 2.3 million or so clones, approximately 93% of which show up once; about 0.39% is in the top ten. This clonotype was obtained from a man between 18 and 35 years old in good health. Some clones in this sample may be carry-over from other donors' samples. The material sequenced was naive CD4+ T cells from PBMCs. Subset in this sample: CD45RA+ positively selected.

The CDR3 loop reads CASSLKLAGVDEQFF. DNA for the CDR3: TGTGCCAGCAGCTTAAAACTAGCGGGAGTAGACGAGCAGTTCTTC. The V call is TRBV7-3, the J call TRBJ2-1, with 11 bases that match TRBD2. Germline-derived CDR1 and CDR2 are SGHTA and FQGTGA. With 1 base clipped from V and 10 bases from J, the junction kept 6 bases outside the gene matches. CDR3 length: 15 residues.